The entry that follows covers one T cell receptor beta chain sequence. Its antigen remains unknown. Healthy bone marrow donors supplied every sample. Vbeta (60) and Jbeta (13) primers were used in the PCR. Here immunoSEQ multiplex PCR was the method, and the copy in TCRdb shows in-frame clones only, minus some. The sample contains around 67,000 clones, approximately 67% of which appear only once. The data stem from a study of cytomegalovirus exposure and HLA in healthy donors. Study-wide context: Among the 300 to 500 donors who were genotyped, roughly 85% fell in the genetic ancestry cluster that is associated with self-reported Caucasian donors. The study, taken as a whole, reports: Among the most significant clusters, several appeared linked to common viral pathogens in a later analysis.

The TCR originated in a woman aged 30 to 39 in good health and CMV-seronegative. The sequencing sample was made of PBMCs.

The CDR3 is CASSARQDASRQYF. CDR3 DNA sequence: TGTGCCAGCAGCGCCCGACAAGATGCGAGCAGGCAGTACTTC. The rearrangement joins TRBV9 to TRBJ2-7; D not certain. The CDR3 runs to 14 residues. Germline V gene data show CDR1 as SGDLS and CDR2 as YYNGEE. V lost 3 bases to trimming and J lost 9 bases, with 19 bases between them.